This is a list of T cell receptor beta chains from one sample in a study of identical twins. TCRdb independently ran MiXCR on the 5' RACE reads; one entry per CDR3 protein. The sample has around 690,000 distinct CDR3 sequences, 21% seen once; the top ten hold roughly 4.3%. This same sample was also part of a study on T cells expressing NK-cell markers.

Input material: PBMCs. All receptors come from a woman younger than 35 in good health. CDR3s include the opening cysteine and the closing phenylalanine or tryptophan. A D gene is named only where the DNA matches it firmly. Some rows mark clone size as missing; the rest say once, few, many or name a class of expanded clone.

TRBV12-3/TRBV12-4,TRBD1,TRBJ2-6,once,CASTGTGTGANVLTF,TGTGCCAGCACCGGGACAGGAACTGGGGCCAACGTCCTGACTTTC
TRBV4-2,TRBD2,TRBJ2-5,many,CASSRASSGGGETQYF,TGTGCCAGCAGCCGGGCTTCGTCCGGGGGAGGGGAGACCCAGTACTTC
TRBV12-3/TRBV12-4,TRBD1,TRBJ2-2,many,CASRPDRGGTGELFF,TGTGCCAGCAGACCCGACAGGGGAGGCACCGGGGAGCTGTTTTTT
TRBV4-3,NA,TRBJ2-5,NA,CASSQDQRGISQETQYF,TGCGCCAGCAGCCAAGATCAGAGGGGGATCTCGCAAGAGACCCAGTACTTC
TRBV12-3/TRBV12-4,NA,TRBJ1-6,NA,CASSLAMAINSPLHF,TGTGCCAGCAGTTTAGCGATGGCAATAAATTCACCCCTCCACTTT
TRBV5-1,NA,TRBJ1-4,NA,CASSLGAEEKLFF,TGCGCCAGCAGCTTGGGGGCGGAGGAAAAACTGTTTTTT
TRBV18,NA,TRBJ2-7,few,CASSPSPGSYEQYF,TGTGCCAGCTCACCATCCCCCGGAAGTTACGAGCAGTACTTC
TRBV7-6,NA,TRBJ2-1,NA,CASSHMGTGSEQFF,TGTGCCAGCAGCCATATGGGCACAGGCAGTGAGCAGTTCTTC
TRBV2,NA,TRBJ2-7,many,CASSSRAPGYEQYF,TGTGCCAGCAGTTCCCGGGCCCCGGGCTACGAGCAGTACTTC
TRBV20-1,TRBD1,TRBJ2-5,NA,CSARAQGQTQYF,TGCAGTGCTAGAGCACAGGGGCAGACCCAGTACTTC
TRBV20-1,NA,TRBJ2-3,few,CSAEEQGRGTDTQYF,TGCAGTGCCGAGGAACAGGGTAGGGGCACAGATACGCAGTATTTT
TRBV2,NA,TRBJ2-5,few,CASSVRGETQYF,TGTGCCAGCAGTGTTCGGGGTGAGACCCAGTACTTC
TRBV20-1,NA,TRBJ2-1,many,CSAAFGQRSYNEQFF,TGCAGTGCTGCCTTCGGACAGCGTTCCTACAATGAGCAGTTCTTC
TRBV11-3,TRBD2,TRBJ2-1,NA,CASSSRLAGVGEQFF,TGTGCCAGCAGTTCTCGACTAGCGGGGGTCGGTGAGCAGTTCTTC
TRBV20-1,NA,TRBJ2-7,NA,CSAIRLNYEQYF,TGCAGTGCTATCCGACTAAACTACGAGCAGTACTTC
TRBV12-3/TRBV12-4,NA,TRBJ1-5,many,CASSFQGQYQPQHF,TGTGCCAGCAGTTTTCAGGGCCAGTATCAGCCCCAGCATTTT
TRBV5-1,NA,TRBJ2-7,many,CASSPDLGYEQYF,TGCGCCAGCAGCCCCGATCTGGGGTACGAGCAGTACTTC
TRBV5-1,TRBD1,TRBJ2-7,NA,CASSSLDRGLGEQYF,TGCGCCAGCAGCTCGCTTGACAGGGGGCTAGGTGAGCAGTACTTC
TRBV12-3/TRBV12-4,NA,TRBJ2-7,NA,CASSRSTDFNYEQYF,TGTGCCAGCAGCCGGAGCACAGATTTTAACTACGAGCAGTACTTC
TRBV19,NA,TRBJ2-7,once,CASLGQGNYEQYF,TGTGCCAGTCTGGGCCAGGGGAATTACGAGCAGTACTTC
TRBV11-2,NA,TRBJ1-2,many,CASSLQTGTYGYTF,TGTGCCAGCAGCTTACAGACAGGAACGTATGGCTACACCTTC
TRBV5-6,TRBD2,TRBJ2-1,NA,CASSFSGRAFLSEQFF,TGTGCCAGCAGCTTTTCCGGGAGGGCCTTTCTGAGTGAGCAGTTCTTC
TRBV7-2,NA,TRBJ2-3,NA,CASSPGRRRDTQYF,TGTGCCAGCAGCCCGGGCCGTAGACGAGATACGCAGTATTTT
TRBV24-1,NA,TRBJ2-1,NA,CATSTGAQQFF,TGTGCCACCTCGACCGGGGCCCAGCAGTTCTTC
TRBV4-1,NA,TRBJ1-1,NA,CASSDRGLHTEAFF,TGCGCCAGCAGCGACAGAGGTCTTCACACTGAAGCTTTCTTT
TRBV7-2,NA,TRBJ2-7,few,CASSAGPNRYEQYF,TGTGCCAGCAGCGCCGGACCGAATCGATACGAGCAGTACTTC